The 17 T cell receptor beta chains given below trace back to one sample, sequenced in a study of naive CD8 T cells in extremely preterm neonates. Cord blood came from elective full-term cesareans at about 35-41 weeks without labor or membrane rupture. Method: immunoSEQ multiplex PCR; TCRdb's copy keeps in-frame clones and lacks some. The table shows about 4,900 clones, with around 97% occurring only once. The sequenced sample was naive CD8+ T cells from cord blood. The receptors shown here come from a newborn in good health.

The chain links TRBV7-2 to TRBJ2-7; TRBD2 matches 8 bases. V dropped 6 bases and J dropped 0; count of bases not matched to a gene: 13. CDR1 is SGHTA, CDR2 FQGNSA, per germline. CDR3 size: 17 residues. The CDR3 nucleotides are TGTGCCAGCAGAACCCGGGGTAGCGGGGTGGACTCCTACGAGCAGTACTTC. As protein: CASRTRGSGVDSYEQYF.

J is TRBJ2-7 and V is TRBV19; 8 nucleotides align to TRBD2. Germline assignment: CDR1 LNHDA and CDR2 SQIVND (reference sequence). Trimming at V came to 9 bases and at J to 2 bases, leaving 9 bases not matched to a gene. CDR3 length equals 14 residues. CDR3 in DNA: TGTGCCAGACTCCGGGGGGGGTCGACCTACGAGCAGTACTTC. Encoded protein: CARLRGGSTYEQYF.

The chain uses TRBV19 and TRBJ2-1; 7 bases are shared with TRBD1. The germline CDR1 and CDR2 sequences are LNHDA and SQIVND (reference sequence). This CDR3 comprises 14 residues. V shed 6 bases and J 7 bases; nucleotides not matched to a gene: 9. Here the CDR3 reads CASSRQGMVNEQFF. The CDR3 DNA is TGTGCCAGTAGCAGACAGGGAATGGTAAATGAGCAGTTCTTC.

The rearrangement uses TRBV27 and TRBJ1-1, with 8 bases that match TRBD1. Germline values: CDR1 MNHEY, CDR2 SMNVEV (reference sequence). There are 14 residues in the CDR3. The trim removed 5 bases at V and 2 bases at J, leaving 4 bases unmatched. The DNA of the CDR3 is TGTGCCAGCAGTCACAGGGGGGGTAACACTGAAGCTTTCTTT. It translates to CASSHRGGNTEAFF.

CDR3 amino acids: CASSLTSGGVQETQYF. The CDR3 region has the DNA TGCGCCAGCAGCTTAACTAGCGGGGGGGTTCAAGAGACCCAGTACTTC. V gene TRBV5-1 combines with J gene TRBJ2-5, with TRBD2 matching over 13 bases. With V trimmed by 2 bases and J by 2 bases, 3 bases remained unmatched. Germline CDR1 is SGHRS and CDR2 is YFSETQ. CDR3 length: 16 residues.

The chain joins TRBV4-2 to TRBJ1-5; D call uncertain. Per the germline V gene, CDR1 is LGHNA and CDR2 is YNFKEQ. V was clipped by 2 bases and J by 0 bases, with 11 bases between them. This CDR3 is 16 amino acids long. The CDR3 bases are TGTGCCAGCAGCCAATACGACGGCGGTAGCAATCAGCCCCAGCATTTT. It yields the protein CASSQYDGGSNQPQHF.

The rearrangement uses TRBV4-1 and TRBJ1-3; weak D call: TRBD1 (5 bases). Germline CDR1 and CDR2: MGHRA and YSYEKL. With 4 bases removed from V and 11 bases from J, the gap between germline ends came to 18 bases. CDR3 size: 14 residues. This CDR3 is CASSRDSLDLPIYF. CDR3 coding DNA: TGCGCCAGCAGCCGCGACAGTCTTGACCTCCCCATATATTTT.

The chain has TRBV18 and TRBJ2-3; TRBD2 aligns across 15 bases. The CDR3 consists of 17 residues. Germline values: CDR1 KGHSH, CDR2 LQKENI. The junction had 5 bases not matched to a gene; V was cut back by 5 bases and J by 2 bases. CDR3 residues: CASSSWTSGGATDTQYF. The CDR3 bases are TGTGCCAGCTCATCTTGGACTAGCGGGGGGGCCACAGATACGCAGTATTTT.

The rearrangement uses TRBV7-3 and TRBJ2-3; D perhaps matches TRBD1 (6 bases). The CDR3 length is 16 residues. V gave up 1 base and J gave up 4 bases, with 15 bases separating them. Germline CDR1 and CDR2: SGHTA and FQGTGA. This chain's CDR3 is CASSLRGRGDSDTQYF. CDR3 coding DNA: TGTGCCAGCAGCTTAAGAGGCAGGGGTGACTCAGATACGCAGTATTTT.

The chain has TRBV5-1 and TRBJ1-6; TRBD1 is a possible D gene (6 bases). Germline V gene sequence: CDR1 SGHRS, CDR2 YFSETQ. V lost 0 bases to trimming and J lost 11 bases, with 15 bases between them. The CDR3 is 15 amino acids. The CDR3, as DNA: TGCGCCAGCAGCTTGGAACAGGGCTATGGGGCACCCCTCCACTTT. It yields the protein CASSLEQGYGAPLHF.

The V call is TRBV5-6, the J call TRBJ2-1; weak D call: TRBD2 (5 bases). Germline assignment: CDR1 SGHDT and CDR2 YYEEEE. V lost 3 bases and J lost 8, with 15 bases in between. The CDR3 runs to 14 residues. The CDR3 spells CASSYPRGRDEQFF. The CDR3 DNA reads TGTGCCAGCAGCTATCCCCGGGGTAGGGATGAGCAGTTCTTC.

The chain combines TRBV19 with TRBJ1-1, with a weak D call TRBD1 (6 bases). Deletions cut 7 bases from V and 4 bases from J, with 16 bases between. CDR1 LNHDA and CDR2 SQIVND come from the germline V gene (reference sequence). There are 14 residues in the CDR3. This chain's CDR3 is CASTHGRGTTEAFF. CDR3 bases: TGTGCCAGTACCCACGGGAGGGGGACCACTGAAGCTTTCTTT.

The chain joins TRBV30 to TRBJ1-1; D is unclear. Between the trimmed V and J ends, which lost 0 bases and 4 bases, there was a span of 15 bases. The CDR3 runs 15 residues. Germline CDR1 and CDR2: GTSNPN and SVGIG (reference sequence). DNA for the CDR3: TGTGCCTGGAGTGTACTCCCCCGCGGGTCCACTGAAGCTTTCTTT. Its translation: CAWSVLPRGSTEAFF.

The chain is built from TRBV2 and TRBJ2-1, with no clear D. Germline V lookup: CDR1 SNHLY, CDR2 FYNNEI. V lost 6 bases and J lost 6, with 6 bases in between. The CDR3 loop spans 11 amino acids. CDR3 loop: CASRRVNEQFF. The CDR3 DNA reads TGTGCCAGCAGACGAGTCAATGAGCAGTTCTTC.

The chain's CDR3 is CASSVGQAEFTDTQYF. For the CDR3, the DNA is TGTGCCAGCAGCGTAGGTCAAGCGGAGTTCACAGATACGCAGTATTTT. V and J are TRBV9 and TRBJ2-3; possible D gene TRBD2, 5 bases. CDR3 length: 16 residues. CDR1 and CDR2 from the germline V gene are SGDLS and YYNGEE. The germline V and J ends were trimmed by 0 bases and 2 bases, with 13 bases remaining between them.

This chain uses TRBV11-3 with TRBJ2-3; D ambiguous. The CDR3 covers 12 residues. CDR1 and CDR2 from the germline V gene are SGHNT and YENEEA. Trimming took 5 bases from V and 0 from J, leaving 3 bases between them. The CDR3 nucleotides read TGTGCCAGCAGCCTAAGCACAGATACGCAGTATTTT. Amino acid sequence: CASSLSTDTQYF.

The chain employs TRBV7-2 and TRBJ2-7, with no clear D. This CDR3 spans 13 amino acids. Trimming removed 2 bases from V and 6 bases from J, with 11 bases in between. Germline CDR1 is SGHTA and CDR2 is FQGNSA. The chain's CDR3 is CASSLIPAGEQYF. The CDR3 nucleotides are TGTGCCAGCAGCTTAATCCCCGCAGGCGAGCAGTACTTC.